One sample yielded the 9 T cell receptor beta chains listed below, sequenced in a study of beta chain features in type 1 diabetes. The authors reverse transcribed all of the isolated RNA, so sequencing captured expressed TCRB transcripts. Assay: immunoSEQ multiplex PCR; the TCRdb copy retains only in-frame clones and omits some. The table shows 350,000 or so clones, with around 20% occurring only once. Sequencing input: naive CD4+ T cells from blood. The receptors here all came from a woman between 18 and 29 years old in good health.

This clone was found a few times. This chain joins TRBV19 and TRBJ2-7; TRBD2 agrees at 10 bases. V lost 3 bases, J lost 6 bases, and 5 bases stayed unmatched. Looked up from germline, CDR1 is LNHDA and CDR2 is SQIVND (reference sequence). This CDR3 has 14 amino acids. CDR3 residues: CASSIELAGREQYF. The CDR3 nucleotides are TGTGCCAGTAGTATCGAACTAGCGGGACGCGAGCAGTACTTC.

This clone was seen only a few times. The J gene is TRBJ1-5, the V gene TRBV4-2, with D tentatively TRBD1 (5 bases). CDR3 length: 15 residues. Trimming took 0 bases from V and 4 from J, leaving 10 bases between them. In germline, CDR1 is LGHNA, CDR2 YNFKEQ. CDR3 sequence (DNA): TGTGCCAGCAGCCAAGAATGGGGGGAGAATCAGCCCCAGCATTTT. Protein sequence: CASSQEWGENQPQHF.

This clone showed up just a few times. The J gene is TRBJ2-2, the V gene TRBV7-2; 10 nucleotides match TRBD1. The germline V gene has CDR1 SGHTA and CDR2 FQGNSA. J was trimmed by 6 bases and V by 8 bases; bases with no gene match: 6. The length of the CDR3 is 14 residues. The CDR3 sequence is CASRRDRGPGELFF. CDR3 coding DNA: TGTGCCAGCCGAAGGGACAGGGGACCCGGGGAGCTGTTTTTT. Filled out from reference TRBV7-2 and TRBJ2-2, the complete variable domain reads GAGVSQSPSNKVTEKGKDVELRCDPISGHTALYWYRQSLGQGLEFLIYFQGNSAPDKSGLPSDRFSAERTGGSVSTLTIQRTQQEDSAVYLCASRRDRGPGELFFGEGSRLTVL.

This clone showed up just a few times. V and J are TRBV5-1 and TRBJ2-1, with D unclear. This CDR3 has 15 amino acids. The V end was cut by 4 bases, the J end by 8 bases, with 19 bases between. The germline gives CDR1 SGHRS, CDR2 YFSETQ. The CDR3 reads CASSLEILAAHEQFF. The CDR3 DNA sequence: TGCGCCAGCAGCCTCGAAATCCTGGCCGCTCATGAGCAGTTCTTC.

This clone was counted a few times. Other DNA sequences in the sample encode the same CDR3. The V and J genes are TRBV2 and TRBJ2-2; 9 bases fit TRBD1. The CDR3 runs to 14 residues. V trimming: 6 bases; J trimming: 2 bases; junction bases outside the gene matches: 1. Per the germline V gene, CDR1 is SNHLY and CDR2 is FYNNEI. CDR3: CASRGQGNTGELFF. The CDR3, as DNA: TGTGCCAGCAGGGGACAGGGTAACACCGGGGAGCTGTTTTTT. Full variable domain (outside the CDR3, taken from reference TRBV2 and TRBJ2-2): EPEVTQTPSHQVTQMGQEVILRCVPISNHLYFYWYRQILGQKVEFLVSFYNNEISEKSEIFDDQFSVERPDGSNFTLKIRSTKLEDSAMYFCASRGQGNTGELFFGEGSRLTVL.

This clone appeared a few times. J is TRBJ1-1 and V is TRBV29-1, with 7 positions matching TRBD1. Germline V gene sequence: CDR1 SQVTM, CDR2 ANQGSEA. With 4 bases clipped from V and 4 bases from J, the junction kept 6 bases outside the gene matches. The CDR3 totals 13 residues. CDR3 sequence reads: CSVAEGARTEAFF. In DNA form, the CDR3 reads TGCAGCGTTGCCGAGGGGGCGCGCACTGAAGCTTTCTTT.

The chain combines TRBV29-1 with TRBJ2-1; 11 bases are shared with TRBD2. Germline V gives CDR1 SQVTM, CDR2 ANQGSEA. V was pared by 3 bases and J by 1 base, with 11 bases of the junction left unmatched. The CDR3 covers 18 residues. CDR3 sequence (DNA): TGCAGCGTTGATTCGCGGTATATAGCGGGAGGGTCCTACAATGAGCAGTTCTTC. Encoded protein: CSVDSRYIAGGSYNEQFF.

This clone turned up a few times. The chain employs TRBV11-1 and TRBJ1-6, with D tentatively TRBD1 (5 bases). Germline CDR1 and CDR2: SGHAT and FQDESV (reference sequence). Trimming took off 2 bases at V and 7 bases at J, with 9 bases between the two ends. CDR3 length equals 14 residues. CDR3 bases: TGTGCCAGCAGCTTACAGGGAAGAAATTCACCCCTCCACTTT. Residues: CASSLQGRNSPLHF.

This chain joins TRBV5-4 and TRBJ2-7; D is possibly TRBD2 (5 bases). This CDR3 is 12 amino acids long. V lost 0 bases, J lost 5 bases, and 6 bases lay in between. The germline V gene encodes CDR1 SGHNT and CDR2 YYREEE (reference sequence). The CDR3 region has the DNA TGTGCCAGCAGCTTGGGGAGGAACGAGCAGTACTTC. As protein: CASSLGRNEQYF.